This TCR beta chain was observed in a study of control samples from healthy donors and cancer patients. From germline, CDR1 is GTSNPN and CDR2 SVGIG (reference sequence). The V gene lost 1 base and the J gene lost 0 bases, with 7 bases spanning the gap. This CDR3 has 13 amino acids. Measured with immunoSEQ multiplex PCR; TCRdb has only the in-frame clones, and not every one. Here the sample spans roughly 160,000 clones, 95% to 96% being singletons. Source material: blood. The rearrangement links TRBV30 to TRBJ2-7; unclear D gene. This receptor was identified in a woman in her 30s in good health. CDR3 nucleotide sequence: TGTGCCTGGAGTGAGTCCAGCTCCTACGAGCAGTACTTC. This sequence encodes CAWSESSSYEQYF.